Listed here are 13 T cell receptor beta chains from one sample, sequenced in a study of blood T cell repertoires in COVID-19. The method was immunoSEQ multiplex PCR; TCRdb's version includes in-frame clones alone and lacks a portion of them. This table has 300,000 to 450,000 clones, around 87% appearing once. The sample was PBMCs or T cells enriched from blood (not recorded which). The receptors originated from a man aged 40-49 years in a cohort exposed to, infected with or recovered from COVID-19 (not recorded which).

This clone has a handful of counts. The V call is TRBV5-4, the J call TRBJ1-6; D is unclear. The CDR3 length is 15 residues. Trimming removed 4 bases from V and 10 bases from J, with 18 bases in between. Germline V CDR1 and CDR2: SGHNT, YYREEE (reference sequence). As DNA, the CDR3 is TGTGCCAGCAGCGCGGGAACCTCCAACATCTCACCCCTCCACTTT. This sequence encodes CASSAGTSNISPLHF.

The chain is built from TRBV3-1 (or the pseudogene TRBV3-2) and TRBJ2-2; D gene ambiguous. The CDR3 is 12 residues long. Germline lookup yields CDR1 LGHDT and CDR2 YNNKEL (reference sequence). V lost 4 bases, J lost 2 bases, and 2 bases lay in between. The CDR3 DNA reads TGTGCCAGCAGCCTAAACACCGGGGAGCTGTTTTTT. Its translation is CASSLNTGELFF.

This chain uses TRBV10-2 with TRBJ2-1, with D possibly matching TRBD2 (5 bases). The CDR3 runs to 14 residues. Per germline, CDR1 WSHSY and CDR2 SAAADI. V was trimmed by 9 bases and J by 0 bases, leaving 12 bases between them. The CDR3 region is CASTRAASYNEQFF. The CDR3 nucleotides are TGCGCCAGTACTAGGGCTGCCTCCTACAATGAGCAGTTCTTC.

The chain combines TRBV28 with TRBJ2-3; TRBD2 agrees at 8 bases. This CDR3 contains 14 residues. With V trimmed by 6 bases and J by 4 bases, 6 bases remained unmatched. Germline CDR1 and CDR2: MDHEN and SYDVKM. In DNA form, the CDR3 reads TGTGCCAGCAGGCCCCGGGGGGGGTCAGATACGCAGTATTTT. This gives the protein CASRPRGGSDTQYF.

V gene TRBV19 combines with J gene TRBJ1-5, with 7 positions matching TRBD1. This CDR3 has 14 amino acids. With V trimmed by 7 bases and J by 2 bases, 5 bases remained unmatched. Germline V gene lookup returns CDR1 LNHDA and CDR2 SQIVND (reference sequence). The CDR3 DNA is TGTGCCAGTAAAGACAGGGATCGCAATCAGCCCCAGCATTTT. This sequence encodes CASKDRDRNQPQHF.

V is TRBV6-5 and J is TRBJ2-7; the D gene is possibly TRBD2 (5 bases). The CDR3 runs to 16 residues. In germline, CDR1 is MNHEY, CDR2 SVGAGI. The V and J ends lost 0 bases and 2 bases respectively, with 14 bases between them. DNA for the CDR3: TGTGCCAGCAGTTACTCGAGGGTAGGAGATCCCTACGAGCAGTACTTC. It encodes CASSYSRVGDPYEQYF.

J is TRBJ1-5 and V is TRBV19; D perhaps matches TRBD1 (5 bases). Germline V gives CDR1 LNHDA, CDR2 SQIVND (reference sequence). Trimming removed 3 bases from V and 5 bases from J, with 14 bases in between. The CDR3 contains 15 residues. The CDR3 coding sequence is TGTGCCAGTAGTATTTGGCAGGGTAAGGATCAGCCCCAGCATTTT. This codes for CASSIWQGKDQPQHF.

The chain employs TRBV5-1 and TRBJ2-2, with TRBD1 identical over 9 bases. J lost 6 bases, V lost 4 bases, and 7 bases had no gene match. The CDR3 has 15 amino acids. Per the germline V gene, CDR1 is SGHRS and CDR2 is YFSETQ. The CDR3 DNA is TGCGCCAGCAGCCCCCCGGGACAGGGCGCCGGGGAGCTGTTTTTT. Amino acid sequence: CASSPPGQGAGELFF.

This chain connects TRBV20-1 to TRBJ2-7, with unresolved D. From germline, CDR1 is DFQATT and CDR2 SNEGSKA (reference sequence). The germline V and J ends were trimmed by 1 base and 4 bases, with 5 bases remaining between them. The CDR3 runs to 11 residues. The CDR3 region has the DNA TGCAGTGCTAGAGTAGATTACGAGCAGTACTTC. As protein: CSARVDYEQYF.

The chain couples TRBV5-1 to TRBJ2-2, with D perhaps matching TRBD1 (5 bases). CDR1 is SGHRS and CDR2 is YFSETQ in the germline V gene. The CDR3 runs to 15 residues. Trimming removed 1 base at V and 1 base at J, with 8 bases between. The CDR3 is CASSLQGGNTGELFF. CDR3 coding DNA: TGCGCCAGCAGCTTGCAGGGCGGGAACACCGGGGAGCTGTTTTTT.

This clone appeared a single time. In DNA, the CDR3 is TGTGCCAGCAGCACCACCGGGACAGGCAATGAGCAGTTCTTC. Its protein product is CASSTTGTGNEQFF. V usage is TRBV11-2 and J usage is TRBJ2-1; 8 bases fit TRBD1. Per germline, CDR1 SGHAT and CDR2 FQNNGV. V dropped 5 bases and J dropped 6; count of bases not matched to a gene: 6. The CDR3 contains 14 residues.

In nucleotides, the CDR3 is TGCGCCAGCAGCTTTAATGGACAGGGTTATGGCTACACCTTC. Amino acid sequence: CASSFNGQGYGYTF. The rearrangement uses TRBV5-1 and TRBJ1-2; TRBD1 matches at 8 bases. CDR1 SGHRS and CDR2 YFSETQ come from the germline V gene. This CDR3 contains 14 residues. With 2 bases clipped from V and 5 bases from J, the junction kept 5 bases outside the gene matches.

This chain connects TRBV19 to TRBJ2-1; 7 nucleotides match TRBD2. CDR3 length equals 17 residues. Germline loops: CDR1 LNHDA, CDR2 SQIVND (reference sequence). Trimming removed 3 bases from V and 7 bases from J; junction bases left unmatched: 15. The CDR3 DNA reads TGTGCCAGTAGTATCAGGGAGGGCACTTGGGAGGGGAATGAGCAGTTCTTC. Protein sequence: CASSIREGTWEGNEQFF.